The next 5 T cell receptor beta chains were all read from a single sample in a study of beta chain features in type 1 diabetes. Sequenced material consisted of expressed TCRB transcripts (all of the isolated RNA was reverse transcribed). The repertoire was sequenced with immunoSEQ multiplex PCR; TCRdb's copy has only in-frame clones and lacks some. The top ten hold about 0.02% of the sample, which has under 850,000 clones, 13% seen once. Points from the study as a whole: The study found moderately but significantly shorter TCRB CDR3s in all four CD4+ subsets of Type 1 diabetes patients.

No antigen has been assigned to these receptors. Specimen: naive CD4+ T cells from blood. The source is a man between 18 and 29 years old with type 1 diabetes.

A single count supports this clone. This sequence joins TRBV2 and TRBJ2-5, with D perhaps TRBD1 (5 bases). With 4 bases removed from V and 5 bases from J, the gap between germline ends came to 11 bases. This CDR3 has 13 amino acids. The germline CDR1 and CDR2 sequences are SNHLY and FYNNEI. Here the CDR3 reads CASSGLSGETQYF. CDR3 bases: TGTGCCAGCAGTGGGCTTTCAGGGGAGACCCAGTACTTC.

The genes are TRBV15 and TRBJ1-5, with TRBD1 identical over 9 bases. Per the germline V gene, CDR1 is LNHNV and CDR2 is YYDKDF (reference sequence). With 3 bases clipped from V and 1 base from J, the junction kept 4 bases outside the gene matches. The CDR3 has 16 residues. In DNA form, the CDR3 reads TGTGCCACCAGCAGGGGGACAGGGATAAGCAATCAGCCCCAGCATTTT. This gives the protein CATSRGTGISNQPQHF.

The gene calls are TRBV5-8 and TRBJ2-2, with no clear D. The germline gives CDR1 SGHTS, CDR2 YDEGEE. This CDR3 has 13 residues. Trimming removed 5 bases at V and 7 bases at J, with 12 bases between. In DNA, the CDR3 is TGTGCCAGCAGTCGGGCCGGCGTCGGGGAGCTGTTTTTT. Translated: CASSRAGVGELFF.

The CDR3 DNA sequence: TGTGCCAGCAGCCTGGGACTAGCGGGGTCAGATACGCAGTATTTT. Encoded protein: CASSLGLAGSDTQYF. J is TRBJ2-3 and V is TRBV5-4; TRBD2 aligns across 13 bases. The trim removed 4 bases at V and 4 bases at J, leaving 3 bases unmatched. Germline values: CDR1 SGHNT, CDR2 YYREEE (reference sequence). This CDR3 comprises 15 residues.

This clone came up a few times. The rearrangement links TRBV6-1 to TRBJ2-5, with D possibly being TRBD1 or TRBD2 (5 bases each). CDR3 size: 12 residues. Germline V CDR1 and CDR2: MNHNS, SASEGT. Trimming shortened V by 5 bases and J by 9 bases, and 13 bases separated the two germline ends. The CDR3 DNA follows: TGTGCCAGCAGTTCCCAACAGGAGGCCCAGTACTTC. Translated: CASSSQQEAQYF.